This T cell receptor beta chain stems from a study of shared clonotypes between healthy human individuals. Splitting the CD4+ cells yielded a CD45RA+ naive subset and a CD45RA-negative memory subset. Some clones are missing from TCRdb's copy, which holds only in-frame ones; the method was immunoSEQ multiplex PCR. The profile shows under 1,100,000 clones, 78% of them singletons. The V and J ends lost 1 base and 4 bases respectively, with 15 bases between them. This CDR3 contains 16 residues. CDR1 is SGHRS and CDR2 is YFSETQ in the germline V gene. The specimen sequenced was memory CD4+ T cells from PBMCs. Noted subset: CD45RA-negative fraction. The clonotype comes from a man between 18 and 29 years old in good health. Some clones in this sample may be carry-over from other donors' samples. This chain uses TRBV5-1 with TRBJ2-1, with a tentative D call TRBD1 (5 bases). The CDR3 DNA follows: TGCGCCAGCAGCTTGACTCCCGGTAGGGGATACAATGAGCAGTTCTTC. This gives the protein CASSLTPGRGYNEQFF. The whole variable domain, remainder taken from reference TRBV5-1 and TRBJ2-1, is KAGVTQTPRYLIKTRGQQVTLSCSPISGHRSVSWYQQTPGQGLQFLFEYFSETQRNKGNFPGRFSGRQFSNSRSEMNVSTLELGDSALYLCASSLTPGRGYNEQFFGPGTRLTVL.